This T cell receptor beta chain was sequenced in a study of T-cell reconstitution after alpha-beta-depleted transplantation in children. Library preparation (for TCRbeta) was performed with unique molecular identifiers. TCRdb analysed the PCR reads with MiXCR anew, one entry per CDR3 protein. Of hundreds of thousands of distinct CDR3 sequences listed, around 9.6% are singletons. This clonotype was counted a few times. The length of the CDR3 is 11 residues. Trimming shortened V by 10 bases and J by 6 bases, and 12 bases separated the two germline ends. The chain is built from TRBV12-3 or TRBV12-4 and TRBJ1-1; TRBD1 is a possible D gene (5 bases). The material was PBMCs from the stem cell graft donor, obtained from the stem cell graft. This TCR was sampled from a human donor who donated a stem cell graft to a child with acute lymphoblastic leukemia. For the CDR3, the DNA is TGTGCCATAGCCGGGGGTCCTGAAGCTTTCTTT. This translates into CAIAGGPEAFF.